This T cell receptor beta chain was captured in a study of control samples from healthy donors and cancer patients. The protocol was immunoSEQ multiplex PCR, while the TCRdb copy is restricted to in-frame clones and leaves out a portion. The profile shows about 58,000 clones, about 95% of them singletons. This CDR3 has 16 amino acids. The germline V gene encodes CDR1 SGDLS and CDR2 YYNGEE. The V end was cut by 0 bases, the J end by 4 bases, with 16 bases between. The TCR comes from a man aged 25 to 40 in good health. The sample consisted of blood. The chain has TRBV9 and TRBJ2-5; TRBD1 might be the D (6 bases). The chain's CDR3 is CASSVAEGGLRETQYF. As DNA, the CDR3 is TGTGCCAGCAGCGTAGCAGAAGGGGGTTTACGAGAGACCCAGTACTTC.